The present entry profiles one T cell receptor beta chain with its context. The data were produced by immunoSEQ multiplex PCR, yet TCRdb's version contains in-frame clones alone and is incomplete. The table records some 63,000 clones, almost 95% of them present only once. The V segment lost 0 bases and the J segment 5 bases; nucleotides outside the gene matches: 4. The CDR3 is 15 amino acids. Germline CDR1 SEHNR, CDR2 FQNEAQ (reference sequence). The data originate from a study of OX40 agonist ivuxolimab in advanced cancers. Background on the study: Therapy given before enrollment (anti-PD-1, anti-PD-L1 or anti-CTLA-4) was allowed, and around 44% had some.

This TCR was sampled from an adult with an advanced solid tumor such as melanoma, head and neck, liver or kidney cancer. This chain connects TRBV7-9 to TRBJ2-7; 10 nucleotides agree with TRBD1. Sequencing was performed on CD4+ or CD8+ T cells sorted from blood, taken in a trial of the OX40 agonist ivuxolimab. The CDR3 sequence: CASSLARQGADEQYF. In DNA, the CDR3 is TGTGCCAGCAGCTTAGCACGACAGGGGGCGGACGAGCAGTACTTC.